Following are 6 T cell receptor beta chains from one sample sequenced in a study of T cell responses to AZD1222 COVID-19 vaccine. Sequenced by immunoSEQ multiplex PCR; TCRdb stores in-frame clones only, minus some. The sample has roughly 150,000 clones, around 91% seen once. The specimen comprised peripheral blood, sampled on day 0 of AZD1222 vaccination. The receptor source for this set is an adult in good health.

The chain employs TRBV7-9 and TRBJ1-4; 8 bases fit TRBD1. This CDR3 is 14 amino acids long. Per germline, CDR1 SEHNR and CDR2 FQNEAQ (reference sequence). The J segment lost 14 bases and the V segment lost 5 bases, leaving 13 bases of the junction unmatched. The DNA for the CDR3 is TGTGCCAGCAGCCCTCTAGACAGGGGAGTCGATCTGTTTTTT. It specifies CASSPLDRGVDLFF.

The V and J genes are TRBV4-1 and TRBJ1-3, with TRBD1 as a possible D gene (5 bases). This CDR3 has 16 residues. The V end was cut by 0 bases, the J end by 4 bases, with 13 bases between. Germline V gives CDR1 MGHRA, CDR2 YSYEKL. In DNA form, the CDR3 reads TGCGCCAGCAGCCAAGATCTAGGGGTGAGCGGAAACACCATATATTTT. Its translation: CASSQDLGVSGNTIYF.

The chain couples TRBV7-9 to TRBJ2-7; D is perhaps TRBD2 (6 bases). Germline V lookup: CDR1 SEHNR, CDR2 FQNEAQ (reference sequence). The CDR3 has 13 amino acids. Between the trimmed V and J ends, which lost 4 bases and 3 bases, there was a span of 10 bases. CDR3 in DNA: TGTGCCAGCAGCTCGGGGGACCTCTACGAGCAGTACGTC. Translating it yields CASSSGDLYEQYV.

The V gene is TRBV19, the J gene TRBJ2-7, with D perhaps TRBD1 or TRBD2 (6 bases each). Trimming shortened V by 5 bases and J by 1 base, and 15 bases separated the two germline ends. The CDR3 contains 15 residues. Germline CDR1 reads LNHDA; CDR2 reads SQIVND (reference sequence). The CDR3 DNA is TGTGCCAGTAGTCGAACGGGGGCAGAGTCCTACGAGCAGTACGTC. It specifies CASSRTGAESYEQYV.

The V gene is TRBV9, the J gene TRBJ1-3, with 9 bases identical to TRBD1. Germline CDR1 SGDLS, CDR2 YYNGEE. V gave up 6 bases and J gave up 2 bases; unmatched junction bases: 15. The CDR3 is made up of 18 amino acids. This CDR3 reads CASTGTTGTGHAGNTIYF. Here the CDR3 DNA reads TGTGCCAGCACTGGCACAACCGGGACAGGGCATGCTGGAAACACCATATATTTT. The full variable domain, with the rest looked up from reference TRBV9 and TRBJ1-3, is DSGVTQTPKHLITATGQRVTLRCSPRSGDLSVYWYQQSLDQGLQFLIQYYNGEERAKGNILERFSAQQFPDLHSELNLSSLELGDSALYFCASTGTTGTGHAGNTIYFGEGSWLTVV.

The genes are TRBV28 and TRBJ2-2; the D is unclear. The germline gives CDR1 MDHEN, CDR2 SYDVKM. V was cut by 6 bases and J by 3 bases, with 8 bases left in between. This CDR3 comprises 13 residues. The CDR3 DNA is TGTGCCAGCAGCCAGCACTACACCGGGGAGCTGTTTTTT. The encoded protein is CASSQHYTGELFF.